The next 14 T cell receptor beta chains were all read from a single sample in a study of shared clonotypes between healthy human individuals. Sequenced by immunoSEQ multiplex PCR; TCRdb stores in-frame clones only, minus some. Found here are 600,000 to 750,000 clones, roughly 88% of them singletons; the top ten hold 34%. Sequenced material: memory CD8+ T cells from PBMCs. Described subset: CD45RO+ cells pooled with CCR7-negative TemRA cells. The receptors were gathered from a man aged 18 to 29 in good health. Some clones in this sample may be carry-over from other donors' samples.

This chain joins TRBV25-1 and TRBJ2-7; D is unresolved. Germline CDR1 is MGHDK and CDR2 is SYGVNS. This CDR3 spans 14 amino acids. The V gene lost 3 bases and the J gene lost 1 base, with 10 bases spanning the gap. DNA for the CDR3: TGTGCCAGCAGTGAGCGTTGGCAGTCCTACGAGCAGTACTTC. It encodes CASSERWQSYEQYF.

This clone was counted once. The rearrangement links TRBV11-1 to TRBJ2-7, with D perhaps matching TRBD2 (5 bases). Deletions cut 1 base from V and 3 bases from J, with 13 bases between. The CDR3 sequence is 15 residues long. The germline V gene has CDR1 SGHAT and CDR2 FQDESV (reference sequence). The CDR3 DNA sequence: TGTGCCAGCAGCTTAGGGCCCCCGGCGGGCTACGAGCAGTACTTC. This sequence encodes CASSLGPPAGYEQYF.

This chain joins TRBV28 and TRBJ2-1, with D perhaps TRBD2 (6 bases). The CDR3 extends over 15 amino acids. Trimming stripped 3 bases from V and 7 bases from J, with 16 bases between. The germline CDR1 and CDR2 sequences are MDHEN and SYDVKM. CDR3 coding DNA: TGTGCCAGCAGTTTTGTGGCGGGATTTGGGAATGAGCAGTTCTTC. Protein product: CASSFVAGFGNEQFF.

There are a few counts of this clone. The V and J genes are TRBV11-2 and TRBJ2-1; D unresolved. Germline lookup yields CDR1 SGHAT and CDR2 FQNNGV. Trimming removed 4 bases at V and 0 bases at J, with 13 bases between. The CDR3 is 16 amino acids. CDR3 sequence reads: CASSSRLDLSYNEQFF. The CDR3 DNA follows: TGTGCCAGCAGCTCACGCCTAGATCTCTCCTACAATGAGCAGTTCTTC.

This rearrangement joins TRBV29-1 to TRBJ2-2; 8 bases line up with TRBD1. CDR1 is SQVTM, CDR2 ANQGSEA, per germline. The CDR3 runs to 13 residues. The V and J ends lost 6 bases and 7 bases, in that order; junction bases with no gene match: 7. The CDR3 DNA is TGCAGCGTCCGGACAGGGCCCCTCGGGGAGCTGTTTTTT. Its protein product is CSVRTGPLGELFF.

This clone was counted between two and nine times. This chain links TRBV28 with TRBJ2-5; 11 nucleotides align to TRBD2. The CDR3 sequence is 17 residues long. J lost 5 bases, V lost 5 bases, and 13 bases had no gene match. CDR1 and CDR2 (germline): MDHEN, SYDVKM. CDR3 in amino acids: CASSANLLAGESETQYF. As DNA, the CDR3 is TGTGCCAGCAGTGCCAATCTACTAGCGGGAGAATCGGAGACCCAGTACTTC.

The chain links TRBV9 to TRBJ2-4, with TRBD1 as a possible D gene (5 bases). This CDR3 region has 11 residues. The V gene's germline CDR1 is SGDLS and CDR2 YYNGEE. Between the trimmed V and J ends, which lost 7 bases and 6 bases, there was a span of 8 bases. CDR3 sequence: CASGAGNIQYF. The DNA of the CDR3 is TGTGCCAGCGGGGCAGGAAACATTCAGTACTTC.

This chain connects TRBV5-1 to TRBJ2-2; TRBD2 agrees at 14 bases. V lost 4 bases and J lost 5; bases outside the gene matches: 7. Germline V gives CDR1 SGHRS, CDR2 YFSETQ. The CDR3 loop spans 17 amino acids. The CDR3 spells CASSPTSGRARTGELFF. The CDR3 DNA follows: TGCGCCAGCAGCCCGACTAGCGGGAGGGCCCGAACCGGGGAGCTGTTTTTT.

The rearrangement joins TRBV19 to TRBJ2-2, with D perhaps matching TRBD2 (6 bases). Between the trimmed V and J ends, which lost 1 base and 3 bases, there was a span of 12 bases. The germline CDR1 and CDR2 sequences are LNHDA and SQIVND (reference sequence). The CDR3 has 16 amino acids. CDR3 in DNA: TGTGCCAGTAGTATAGCGGGAGTAGTGTACACCGGGGAGCTGTTTTTT. Protein sequence: CASSIAGVVYTGELFF.

V is TRBV28 and J is TRBJ1-5; possible D gene TRBD1, 6 bases. V was shortened by 5 bases and J by 6 bases, with 11 bases between the two germline ends. The CDR3 totals 13 residues. Per germline, CDR1 MDHEN and CDR2 SYDVKM. The CDR3 sequence is CASSQGKSQPQHF. For the CDR3, the DNA is TGTGCCAGCAGTCAGGGGAAGAGTCAGCCCCAGCATTTT.

This clone was seen once. The rearrangement uses TRBV29-1 and TRBJ2-5; 10 bases fit TRBD1. Judging by the DNA end, TRBJ2-7 fits better; the J call may be wrong. The germline V gene has CDR1 SQVTM and CDR2 ANQGSEA. The CDR3 spans 13 residues. The CDR3 sequence is CSVFRTGGYEQYF. The CDR3 DNA reads as TGCAGCGTTTTTCGGACAGGGGGCTACGAGCAGTACTTC.

This chain connects TRBV6-1 to TRBJ2-1, with 10 bases that match TRBD2. The CDR3 has 18 amino acids. Germline-derived CDR1 and CDR2 are MNHNS and SASEGT. V dropped 3 bases and J dropped 4; count of bases not matched to a gene: 12. CDR3: CASSEELAGRPYYNEQFF. The CDR3 bases are TGTGCCAGCAGTGAGGAACTAGCGGGGAGACCTTATTACAATGAGCAGTTCTTC.

The chain joins TRBV9 to TRBJ2-5; D is perhaps TRBD1 or TRBD2 (5 bases each). Germline V gene lookup returns CDR1 SGDLS and CDR2 YYNGEE. The germline V and J ends were trimmed by 4 bases and 5 bases, with 18 bases remaining between them. This CDR3 is 15 amino acids long. As DNA, the CDR3 is TGTGCCAGCAGCTTACGGGGCCGATTTGGGGAGACCCAGTACTTC. Amino acid sequence: CASSLRGRFGETQYF.

This sequence joins TRBV7-7 and TRBJ2-1, with 13 bases that match TRBD2. The CDR3 consists of 15 residues. The V gene's germline CDR1 is SSHAT and CDR2 FNYEAQ (reference sequence). V lost 5 bases and J lost 4; bases outside the gene matches: 2. The CDR3 spells CASSPGLAGYNEQFF. CDR3 DNA sequence: TGTGCCAGCAGCCCGGGACTAGCGGGGTACAATGAGCAGTTCTTC.